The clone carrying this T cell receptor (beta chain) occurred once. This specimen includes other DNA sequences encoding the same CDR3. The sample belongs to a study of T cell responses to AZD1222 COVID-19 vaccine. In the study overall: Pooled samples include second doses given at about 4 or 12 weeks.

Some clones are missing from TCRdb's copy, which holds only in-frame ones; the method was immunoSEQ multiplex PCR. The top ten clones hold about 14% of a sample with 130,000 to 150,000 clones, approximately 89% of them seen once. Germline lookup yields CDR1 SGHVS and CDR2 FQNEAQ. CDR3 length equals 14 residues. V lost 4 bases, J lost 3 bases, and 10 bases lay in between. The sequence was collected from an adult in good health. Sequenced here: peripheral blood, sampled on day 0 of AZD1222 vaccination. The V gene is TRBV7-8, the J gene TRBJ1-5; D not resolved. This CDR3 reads CASSSRDDNQPQHF. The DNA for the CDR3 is TGTGCCAGCAGCTCAAGGGATGACAATCAGCCCCAGCATTTT. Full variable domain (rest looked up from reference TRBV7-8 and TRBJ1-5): GAGVSQSPRYKVAKRGQDVALRCDPISGHVSLFWYQQALGQGPEFLTYFQNEAQLDKSGLPSDRFFAERPEGSVSTLKIQRTQQEDSAVYLCASSSRDDNQPQHFGDGTRLSIL.